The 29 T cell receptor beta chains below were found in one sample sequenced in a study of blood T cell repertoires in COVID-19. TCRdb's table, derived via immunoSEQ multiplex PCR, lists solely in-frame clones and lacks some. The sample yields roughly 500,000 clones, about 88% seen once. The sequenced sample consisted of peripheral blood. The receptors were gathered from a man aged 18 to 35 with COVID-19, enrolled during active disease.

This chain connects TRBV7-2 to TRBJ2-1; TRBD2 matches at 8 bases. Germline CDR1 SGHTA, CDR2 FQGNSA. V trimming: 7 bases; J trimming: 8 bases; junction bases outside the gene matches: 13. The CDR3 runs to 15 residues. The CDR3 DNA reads TGTGCCAGCATCTCCATTGGTAGCGGGAAGGATGAGCAGTTCTTC. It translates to CASISIGSGKDEQFF.

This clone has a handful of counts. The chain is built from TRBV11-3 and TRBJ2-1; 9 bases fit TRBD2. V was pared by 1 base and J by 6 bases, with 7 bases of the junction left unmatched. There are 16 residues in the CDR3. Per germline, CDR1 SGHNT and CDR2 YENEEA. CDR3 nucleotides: TGTGCCAGCAGCTTAGGCTTCCTAGCGGGACCCAATGAGCAGTTCTTC. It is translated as CASSLGFLAGPNEQFF. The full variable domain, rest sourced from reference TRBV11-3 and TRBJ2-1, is EAGVVQSPRYKIIEKKQPVAFWCNPISGHNTLYWYLQNLGQGPELLIRYENEEAVDDSQLPKDRFSAERLKGVDSTLKIQPAELGDSAVYLCASSLGFLAGPNEQFFGPGTRLTVL.

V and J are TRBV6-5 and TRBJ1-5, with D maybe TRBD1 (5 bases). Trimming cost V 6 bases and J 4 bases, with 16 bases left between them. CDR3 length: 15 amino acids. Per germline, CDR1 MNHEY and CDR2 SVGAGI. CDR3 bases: TGTGCCAGCAGCATTGAGCGGGGCCCAAATCAGCCCCAGCATTTT. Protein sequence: CASSIERGPNQPQHF.

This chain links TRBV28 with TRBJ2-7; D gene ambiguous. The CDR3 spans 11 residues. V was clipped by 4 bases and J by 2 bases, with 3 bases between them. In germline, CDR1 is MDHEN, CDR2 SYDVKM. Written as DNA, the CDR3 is TGTGCCAGCAGTTCTCCCTACGAGCAGTACTTC. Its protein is CASSSPYEQYF.

The CDR3 loop reads CASSLGSGSYEQYF. The CDR3 coding sequence is TGTGCCAGCTCACTCGGGAGCGGGTCCTACGAGCAGTACTTC. The chain joins TRBV18 to TRBJ2-7; D is possibly TRBD2 (6 bases). Trimming cost V 4 bases and J 1 base, with 11 bases left between them. Germline V CDR1 and CDR2: KGHSH, LQKENI. This CDR3 spans 14 amino acids.

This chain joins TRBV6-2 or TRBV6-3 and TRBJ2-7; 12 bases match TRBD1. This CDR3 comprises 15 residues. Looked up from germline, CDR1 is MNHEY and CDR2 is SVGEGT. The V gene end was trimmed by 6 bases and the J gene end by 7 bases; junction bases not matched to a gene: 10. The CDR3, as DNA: TGTGCCAGCAGCGACGCCGGGACAGGGGGCACGGAGCAGTACTTC. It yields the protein CASSDAGTGGTEQYF.

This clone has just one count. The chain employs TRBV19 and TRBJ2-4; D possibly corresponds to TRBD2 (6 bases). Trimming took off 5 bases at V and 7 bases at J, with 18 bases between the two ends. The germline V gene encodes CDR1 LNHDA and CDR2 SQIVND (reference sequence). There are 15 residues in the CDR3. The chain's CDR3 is CASSSIGRPGNIQYF. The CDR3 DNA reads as TGTGCCAGTAGTTCGATCGGGAGACCCGGCAACATTCAGTACTTC.

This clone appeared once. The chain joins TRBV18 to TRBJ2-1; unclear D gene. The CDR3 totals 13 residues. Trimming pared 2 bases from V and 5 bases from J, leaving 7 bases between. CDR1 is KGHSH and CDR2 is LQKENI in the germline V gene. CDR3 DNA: TGTGCCAGCTCACCAATTGAGGACAATGAGCAGTTCTTC. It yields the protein CASSPIEDNEQFF.

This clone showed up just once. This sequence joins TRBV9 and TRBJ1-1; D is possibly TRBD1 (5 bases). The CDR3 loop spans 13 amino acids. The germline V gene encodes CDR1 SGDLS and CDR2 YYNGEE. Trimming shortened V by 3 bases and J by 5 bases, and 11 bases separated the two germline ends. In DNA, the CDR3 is TGTGCCAGCAGCGGTGTGGGGGGGACTGAAGCTTTCTTT. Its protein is CASSGVGGTEAFF.

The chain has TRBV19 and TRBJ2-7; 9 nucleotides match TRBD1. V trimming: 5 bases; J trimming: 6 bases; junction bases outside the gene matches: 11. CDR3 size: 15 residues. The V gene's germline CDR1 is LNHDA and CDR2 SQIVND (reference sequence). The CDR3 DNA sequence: TGTGCCAGTAGTTTGGGACAGGGATCGTTTGGCGAGCAGTACTTC. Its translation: CASSLGQGSFGEQYF. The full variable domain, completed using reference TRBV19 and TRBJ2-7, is DGGITQSPKYLFRKEGQNVTLSCEQNLNHDAMYWYRQDPGQGLRLIYYSQIVNDFQKGDIAEGYSVSREKKESFPLTVTSAQKNPTAFYLCASSLGQGSFGEQYFGPGTRLTVT.

The CDR3 spells CASRRPRGMDTGELFF. For the CDR3, the DNA is TGTGCCAGCAGGAGACCCAGGGGTATGGACACCGGGGAGCTGTTTTTT. The chain links TRBV2 to TRBJ2-2; weak D call: TRBD1 (6 bases). Trimming took off 6 bases at V and 3 bases at J, with 17 bases between the two ends. Germline V gene lookup returns CDR1 SNHLY and CDR2 FYNNEI. This CDR3 has 16 amino acids.

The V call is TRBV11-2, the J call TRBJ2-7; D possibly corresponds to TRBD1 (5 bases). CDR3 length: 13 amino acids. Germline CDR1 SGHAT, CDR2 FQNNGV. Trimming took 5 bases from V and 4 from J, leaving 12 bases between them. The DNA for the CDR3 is TGTGCCAGCAGCCCTGACAGAACTTACGAGCAGTACTTC. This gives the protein CASSPDRTYEQYF.

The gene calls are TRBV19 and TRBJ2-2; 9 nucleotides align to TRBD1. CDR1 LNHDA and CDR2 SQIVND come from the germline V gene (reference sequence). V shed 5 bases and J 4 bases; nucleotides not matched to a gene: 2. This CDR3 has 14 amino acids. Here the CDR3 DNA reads TGTGCCAGTAGTGGACAGGGGAGCACCGGGGAGCTGTTTTTT. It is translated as CASSGQGSTGELFF.

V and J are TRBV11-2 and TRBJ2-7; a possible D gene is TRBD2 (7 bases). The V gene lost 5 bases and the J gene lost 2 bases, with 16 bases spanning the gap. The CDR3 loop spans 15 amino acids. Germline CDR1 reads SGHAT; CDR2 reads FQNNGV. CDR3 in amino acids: CASSRGAAATYEQYF. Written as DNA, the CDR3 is TGTGCCAGCAGCCGGGGGGCAGCGGCAACCTACGAGCAGTACTTC. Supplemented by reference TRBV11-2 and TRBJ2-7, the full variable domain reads EAGVAQSPRYKIIEKRQSVAFWCNPISGHATLYWYQQILGQGPKLLIQFQNNGVVDDSQLPKDRFSAERLKGVDSTLKIQPAKLEDSAVYLCASSRGAAATYEQYFGPGTRLTVT.

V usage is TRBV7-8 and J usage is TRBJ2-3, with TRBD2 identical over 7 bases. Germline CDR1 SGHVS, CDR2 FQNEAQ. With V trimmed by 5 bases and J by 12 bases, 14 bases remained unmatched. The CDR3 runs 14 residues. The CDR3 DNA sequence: TGTGCCAGCAGCCAGATACTAGCGTCCAAATTACAGTATTTT. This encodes CASSQILASKLQYF.

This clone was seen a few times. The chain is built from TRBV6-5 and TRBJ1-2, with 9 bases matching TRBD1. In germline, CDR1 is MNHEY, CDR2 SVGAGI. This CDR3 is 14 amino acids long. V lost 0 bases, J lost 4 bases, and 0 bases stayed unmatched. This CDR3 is CASSYSTGGYGYTF. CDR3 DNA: TGTGCCAGCAGTTACTCGACAGGGGGCTATGGCTACACCTTC.

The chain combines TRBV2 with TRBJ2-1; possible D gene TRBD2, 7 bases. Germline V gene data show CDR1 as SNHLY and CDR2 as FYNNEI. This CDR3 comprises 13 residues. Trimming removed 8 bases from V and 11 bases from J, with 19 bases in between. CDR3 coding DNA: TGTGCCAGCCGGACGGGGGGCCTAGGGAAGCAGTTCTTC. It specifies CASRTGGLGKQFF.

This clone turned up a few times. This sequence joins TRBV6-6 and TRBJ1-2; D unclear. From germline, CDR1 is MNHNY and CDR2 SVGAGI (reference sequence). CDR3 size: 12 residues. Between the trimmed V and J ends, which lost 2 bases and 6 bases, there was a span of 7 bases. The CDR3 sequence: CASSYPRDGYTF. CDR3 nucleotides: TGTGCCAGCAGTTACCCACGGGATGGCTACACCTTC.

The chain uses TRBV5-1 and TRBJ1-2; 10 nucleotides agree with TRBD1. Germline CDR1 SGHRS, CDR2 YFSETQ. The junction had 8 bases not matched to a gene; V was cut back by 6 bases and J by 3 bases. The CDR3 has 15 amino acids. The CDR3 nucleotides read TGCGCCAGCAAAGCTTGGGACAGGGGTGACTATGGCTACACCTTC. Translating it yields CASKAWDRGDYGYTF.

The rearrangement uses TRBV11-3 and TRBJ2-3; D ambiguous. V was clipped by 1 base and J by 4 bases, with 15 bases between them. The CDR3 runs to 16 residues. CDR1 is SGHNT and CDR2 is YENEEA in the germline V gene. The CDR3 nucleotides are TGTGCCAGCAGCTTAGGAGAATACGAGGCCGCAGATACGCAGTATTTT. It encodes CASSLGEYEAADTQYF.

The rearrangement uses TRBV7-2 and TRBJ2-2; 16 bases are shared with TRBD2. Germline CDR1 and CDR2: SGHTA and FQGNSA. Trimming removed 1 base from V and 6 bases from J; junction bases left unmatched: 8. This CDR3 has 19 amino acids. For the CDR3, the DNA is TGTGCCAGCAGCTTAGACGGCTGGGGGACTAGCGGGAGGGCCGGGGAGCTGTTTTTT. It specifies CASSLDGWGTSGRAGELFF.

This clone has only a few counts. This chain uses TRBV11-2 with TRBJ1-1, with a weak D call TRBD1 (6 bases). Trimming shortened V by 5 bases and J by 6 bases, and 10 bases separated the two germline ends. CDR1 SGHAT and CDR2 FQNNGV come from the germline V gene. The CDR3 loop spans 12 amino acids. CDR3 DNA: TGTGCCAGCAGCCCGGGGACATCTGAAGCTTTCTTT. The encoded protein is CASSPGTSEAFF. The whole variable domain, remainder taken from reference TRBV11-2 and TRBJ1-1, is EAGVAQSPRYKIIEKRQSVAFWCNPISGHATLYWYQQILGQGPKLLIQFQNNGVVDDSQLPKDRFSAERLKGVDSTLKIQPAKLEDSAVYLCASSPGTSEAFFGQGTRLTVV.

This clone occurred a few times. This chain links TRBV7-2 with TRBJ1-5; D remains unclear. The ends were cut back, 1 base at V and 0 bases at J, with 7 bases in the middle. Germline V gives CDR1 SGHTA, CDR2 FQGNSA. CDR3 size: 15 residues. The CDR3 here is CASSLGRYSNQPQHF. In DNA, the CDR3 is TGTGCCAGCAGCTTAGGCCGGTATAGCAATCAGCCCCAGCATTTT.

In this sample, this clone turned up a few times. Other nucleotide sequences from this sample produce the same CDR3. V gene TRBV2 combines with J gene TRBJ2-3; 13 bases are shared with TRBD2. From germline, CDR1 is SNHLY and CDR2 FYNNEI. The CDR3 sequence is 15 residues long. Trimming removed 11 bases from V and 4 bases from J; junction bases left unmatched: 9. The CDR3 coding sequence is TGTGCCTCCCGGAGACTAGCGGGGGGACCAGATACGCAGTATTTT. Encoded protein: CASRRLAGGPDTQYF.

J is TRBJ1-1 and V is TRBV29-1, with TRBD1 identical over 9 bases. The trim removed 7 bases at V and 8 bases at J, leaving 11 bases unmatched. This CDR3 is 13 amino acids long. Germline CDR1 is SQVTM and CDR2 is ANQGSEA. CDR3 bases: TGCAGCGGCAAGCGAACAGGGGGCCACGAAGCTTTCTTT. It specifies CSGKRTGGHEAFF.

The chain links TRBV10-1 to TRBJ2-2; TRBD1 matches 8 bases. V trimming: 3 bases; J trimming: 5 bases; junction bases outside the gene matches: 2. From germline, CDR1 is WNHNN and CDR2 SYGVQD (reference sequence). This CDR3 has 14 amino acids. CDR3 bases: TGCGCCAGCAGTGATCAGGGGGCGACCGGGGAGCTGTTTTTT. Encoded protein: CASSDQGATGELFF.

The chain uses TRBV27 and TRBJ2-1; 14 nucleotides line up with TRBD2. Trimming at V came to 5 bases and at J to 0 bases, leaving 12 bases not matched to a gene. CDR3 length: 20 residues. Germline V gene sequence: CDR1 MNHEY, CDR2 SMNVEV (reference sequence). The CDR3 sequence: CASSTRTSGRTGSSYNEQFF. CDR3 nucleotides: TGTGCCAGCAGTACTCGGACTAGCGGGAGGACAGGAAGCTCCTACAATGAGCAGTTCTTC.

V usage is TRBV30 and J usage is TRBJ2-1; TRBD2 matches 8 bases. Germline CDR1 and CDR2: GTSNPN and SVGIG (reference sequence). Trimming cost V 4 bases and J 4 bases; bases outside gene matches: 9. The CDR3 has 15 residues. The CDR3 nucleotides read TGTGCCTGGACCCCCATGACTAGCGTATACAATGAGCAGTTCTTC. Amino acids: CAWTPMTSVYNEQFF.

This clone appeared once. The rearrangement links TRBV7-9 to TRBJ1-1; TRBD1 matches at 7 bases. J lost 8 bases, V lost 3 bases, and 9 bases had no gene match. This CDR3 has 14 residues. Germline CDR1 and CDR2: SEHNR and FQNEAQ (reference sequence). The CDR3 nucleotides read TGTGCCAGCAGCTTCTTAGGGGGCGCGGGGGAAGCTTTCTTT. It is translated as CASSFLGGAGEAFF.